The present entry profiles one T cell receptor beta chain with its context. What it binds is not known. The sample belongs to a study of cytomegalovirus exposure and HLA in healthy donors. Study-level findings and limits: Specific recognition of CMV antigens was confirmed in vitro for a few chains (all CMV-associated).

In nominal health when sampled, donors likely had unrecorded immune exposures nonetheless. It was with 60 Vbeta and 13 Jbeta primers that the PCR ran. Here immunoSEQ multiplex PCR was the method, and the copy in TCRdb shows in-frame clones only, minus some. This table has around 160,000 clones, almost 80% appearing once. V was pared by 2 bases and J by 1 base, with 19 bases of the junction left unmatched. The length of the CDR3 is 20 residues. Germline V gene sequence: CDR1 ENHRY, CDR2 SYGVKD. J is TRBJ1-1 and V is TRBV10-3; 7 positions agree with TRBD1. The sequenced material came from PBMCs. The TCR sequence derives from a young man in good health and CMV-seropositive. CDR3 DNA sequence: TGTGCCATCAGTGAGGCACCGAGGAGAAGTTCCGGGACAGAGAACACTGAAGCTTTCTTT. It codes for CAISEAPRRSSGTENTEAFF.